A single sample is the source of the 20 T cell receptor beta chains below, sequenced in a study of T cell changes during pregnancy in multiple sclerosis. Sequencing was performed with immunoSEQ multiplex PCR; in TCRdb, only in-frame clones are kept and a portion is missing. The table has around 100,000 clones, 92% seen once; the top ten hold about 1.6%. Source: peripheral blood, taken in the third trimester of pregnancy. Every receptor here comes from a female donor with multiple sclerosis, enrolled in a pregnancy study.

This chain connects TRBV27 to TRBJ1-6; no reliable D call. Trimming took off 5 bases at V and 7 bases at J, with 15 bases between the two ends. Germline V lookup: CDR1 MNHEY, CDR2 SMNVEV (reference sequence). CDR3 length: 15 residues. Here the CDR3 reads CASSPGEGQNSPLHF. The DNA of the CDR3 is TGTGCCAGCAGTCCCGGGGAGGGCCAAAATTCACCCCTCCACTTT.

The V gene is TRBV30, the J gene TRBJ2-1, with TRBD2 matching over 11 bases. Per the germline V gene, CDR1 is GTSNPN and CDR2 is SVGIG (reference sequence). Trimming at V came to 3 bases and at J to 5 bases, leaving 6 bases not matched to a gene. The CDR3 totals 15 residues. The CDR3 DNA sequence: TGTGCCTGGAGCCCCGGGACTAGCGGAGACAATGAGCAGTTCTTC. Protein: CAWSPGTSGDNEQFF. The variable domain in full, with the rest retrieved from reference TRBV30 and TRBJ2-1, is SQTIHQWPATLVQPVGSPLSLECTVEGTSNPNLYWYRQAAGRGLQLLFYSVGIGQISSEVPQNLSASRPQDRQFILSSKKLLLSDSGFYLCAWSPGTSGDNEQFFGPGTRLTVL.

The CDR3 protein is CASRLTGGGTEAFF. CDR3 bases: TGTGCCAGCAGGCTGACAGGGGGAGGCACTGAAGCTTTCTTT. The chain uses TRBV13 and TRBJ1-1, with 9 bases aligning to TRBD1. Germline CDR1 and CDR2: PRHDT and FYEKMQ (reference sequence). CDR3 size: 14 residues. V lost 6 bases, J lost 4 bases, and 6 bases stayed unmatched.

This chain uses TRBV9 with TRBJ2-1; no firm D call. V was pared by 0 bases and J by 2 bases, with 9 bases between. From germline, CDR1 is SGDLS and CDR2 YYNGEE. The CDR3 extends over 15 amino acids. CDR3 sequence (DNA): TGTGCCAGCAGCGTAGAACGGGTTCCCTACAATGAGCAGTTCTTC. Its protein is CASSVERVPYNEQFF.

The chain couples TRBV27 to TRBJ2-7; 10 positions agree with TRBD2. The CDR3 covers 14 residues. Germline CDR1 MNHEY, CDR2 SMNVEV (reference sequence). V dropped 4 bases and J dropped 5; count of bases not matched to a gene: 5. In DNA, the CDR3 is TGTGCCAGCAGTTATTCTAGCGGGAGCCACGAGCAGTACTTC. Translated: CASSYSSGSHEQYF.

The V and J genes are TRBV5-1 and TRBJ1-2, with no clear D. V was pared by 1 base and J by 0 bases, with 7 bases between. CDR3 length equals 14 residues. Germline assignment: CDR1 SGHRS and CDR2 YFSETQ. The CDR3 nucleotides are TGCGCCAGCAGCTTGAGACTATCTAACTATGGCTACACCTTC. Translated: CASSLRLSNYGYTF. Based on the CDR3 plus reference TRBV5-1 and TRBJ1-2, the full variable domain is KAGVTQTPRYLIKTRGQQVTLSCSPISGHRSVSWYQQTPGQGLQFLFEYFSETQRNKGNFPGRFSGRQFSNSRSEMNVSTLELGDSALYLCASSLRLSNYGYTFGSGTRLTVV.

This chain uses TRBV5-6 with TRBJ1-4; no clear D. The V gene lost 1 base and the J gene lost 5 bases, with 6 bases spanning the gap. Germline CDR1 SGHDT, CDR2 YYEEEE. The CDR3 contains 13 residues. The CDR3: CASSLWQNEKLFF. DNA for the CDR3: TGTGCCAGCAGCTTGTGGCAGAATGAAAAACTGTTTTTT.

The V and J genes are TRBV7-8 and TRBJ2-3; 8 positions match TRBD2. Germline assignment: CDR1 SGHVS and CDR2 FQNEAQ. V shed 5 bases, J shed 1 base, and the junction held 5 bases outside the gene matches. This CDR3 spans 15 amino acids. The CDR3 protein is CASSASGSGTDTQYF. For the CDR3, the DNA is TGTGCCAGCAGCGCAAGCGGGAGTGGCACAGATACGCAGTATTTT.

The rearrangement links TRBV7-2 to TRBJ1-5; 9 bases map to TRBD1. The germline V gene encodes CDR1 SGHTA and CDR2 FQGNSA. After removal of 4 bases from V and 7 bases from J, the junction contained 2 bases not matched to a gene. The CDR3 extends over 13 amino acids. CDR3 protein: CASSSTGGQPQHF. DNA of the CDR3: TGTGCCAGCAGCTCGACAGGGGGACAGCCCCAGCATTTT.

CDR3 nucleotide sequence: TGTGCCAGCAGTGTCACAGGGGGGCCCTACGAGCAGTACTTC. It is translated as CASSVTGGPYEQYF. This chain connects TRBV2 to TRBJ2-7; 8 bases are a match to TRBD1. The CDR3 length is 14 residues. Germline assignment: CDR1 SNHLY and CDR2 FYNNEI. V lost 4 bases and J lost 2; bases outside the gene matches: 4.

V and J are TRBV27 and TRBJ2-1; D remains ambiguous. Trimming stripped 2 bases from V and 6 bases from J, with 11 bases between. CDR1 and CDR2 from the germline V gene are MNHEY and SMNVEV (reference sequence). The CDR3 length is 14 residues. The CDR3 coding sequence is TGTGCCAGCAGTTTAGAAGGCTGGAGCAATGAGCAGTTCTTC. It encodes CASSLEGWSNEQFF.

The gene calls are TRBV15 and TRBJ2-2, with 12 bases aligning to TRBD2. The V and J ends lost 1 base and 7 bases, in that order; junction bases with no gene match: 10. Germline V gene data show CDR1 as LNHNV and CDR2 as YYDKDF (reference sequence). This CDR3 is built from 18 residues. The CDR3 bases are TGTGCCACCAGCAGAGGGGCGCTAGCGGGGGGGCTCGGCGGGGAGCTGTTTTTT. Its protein is CATSRGALAGGLGGELFF. Full variable domain (rest looked up from reference TRBV15 and TRBJ2-2): DAMVIQNPRYQVTQFGKPVTLSCSQTLNHNVMYWYQQKSSQAPKLLFHYYDKDFNNEADTPDNFQSRRPNTSFCFLDIRSPGLGDTAMYLCATSRGALAGGLGGELFFGEGSRLTVL.

The chain couples TRBV2 to TRBJ2-7; 8 nucleotides align to TRBD2. Germline V gene lookup returns CDR1 SNHLY and CDR2 FYNNEI. The trim removed 11 bases at V and 3 bases at J, leaving 9 bases unmatched. The CDR3 consists of 13 residues. The CDR3 bases are TGTGCCTCACGGACTAGCTTCCTCTACGAGCAGTACTTC. This codes for CASRTSFLYEQYF.

This sequence joins TRBV11-2 and TRBJ1-2; 10 nucleotides line up with TRBD1. The CDR3 runs to 16 residues. V dropped 5 bases and J dropped 3; count of bases not matched to a gene: 9. CDR1 is SGHAT, CDR2 FQNNGV, per germline. For the CDR3, the DNA is TGTGCCAGCAGCAATTCTCAGACAGGGGGCTACTATGGCTACACCTTC. It yields the protein CASSNSQTGGYYGYTF.

The V call is TRBV6-5, the J call TRBJ2-1; perhaps TRBD2 as D (5 bases). From germline, CDR1 is MNHEY and CDR2 SVGAGI. CDR3 size: 12 residues. V dropped 4 bases and J dropped 6 bases, with 7 bases sitting between them. The CDR3 sequence: CASSLLGNEQFF. For the CDR3, the DNA is TGTGCCAGCAGTTTACTAGGCAATGAGCAGTTCTTC.

This chain links TRBV30 with TRBJ2-5, with 7 bases aligning to TRBD2. The CDR3 extends over 14 amino acids. The junction had 9 bases not matched to a gene; V was cut back by 4 bases and J by 4 bases. The germline gives CDR1 GTSNPN, CDR2 SVGIG (reference sequence). In DNA, the CDR3 is TGTGCCTGGATAAAAGGGAGGGAGGGAGAGACCCAGTACTTC. This translates into CAWIKGREGETQYF. Full variable domain (outside the CDR3, taken from reference TRBV30 and TRBJ2-5): SQTIHQWPATLVQPVGSPLSLECTVEGTSNPNLYWYRQAAGRGLQLLFYSVGIGQISSEVPQNLSASRPQDRQFILSSKKLLLSDSGFYLCAWIKGREGETQYFGPGTRLLVL.

The chain recombines TRBV5-1 with TRBJ2-3; D is uncertain. This CDR3 is 15 amino acids long. With 0 bases removed from V and 1 base from J, the gap between germline ends came to 9 bases. The germline V gene encodes CDR1 SGHRS and CDR2 YFSETQ. In DNA form, the CDR3 reads TGCGCCAGCAGCTTGGCTCTGACTGGCACAGATACGCAGTATTTT. It is translated as CASSLALTGTDTQYF.

This clone was counted once. The chain uses TRBV7-9 and TRBJ1-2; D call uncertain. CDR1 and CDR2 (germline): SEHNR, FQNEAQ (reference sequence). Trimming removed 10 bases from V and 9 bases from J, with 21 bases in between. There are 13 residues in the CDR3. CDR3 in amino acids: CAITREGSPSYTF. CDR3 nucleotides: TGTGCCATCACGCGGGAGGGTTCTCCGAGCTACACCTTC. The variable domain in full, with the rest retrieved from reference TRBV7-9 and TRBJ1-2, is DTGVSQNPRHKITKRGQNVTFRCDPISEHNRLYWYRQTLGQGPEFLTYFQNEAQLEKSRLLSDRFSAERPKGSFSTLEIQRTEQGDSAMYLCAITREGSPSYTFGSGTRLTVV.

The chain links TRBV30 to TRBJ2-7; D is undetermined. Germline values: CDR1 GTSNPN, CDR2 SVGIG (reference sequence). V lost 3 bases and J 3 bases, leaving 12 bases between the germline ends. CDR3 length: 13 amino acids. The DNA of the CDR3 is TGTGCCTGGAGACTCCCCCACGGCTACGAGCAGTACTTC. Residues: CAWRLPHGYEQYF.

The rearrangement links TRBV18 to TRBJ1-6; the D is unclear. The CDR3 totals 14 residues. V was pared by 6 bases and J by 3 bases, with 9 bases between. Germline CDR1 reads KGHSH; CDR2 reads LQKENI. CDR3 coding DNA: TGTGCCAGCTCGCAGGATCACTATAATTCACCCCTCCACTTT. Its protein is CASSQDHYNSPLHF.